The 12 T cell receptor beta chains given below trace back to one sample, sequenced in a study of CD8+ T cells in alopecia areata. Following extraction, RNA underwent reverse transcription to cDNA, which served as the sequencing template. The data were produced by immunoSEQ multiplex PCR, yet TCRdb's version contains in-frame clones alone and is incomplete. Of 140,000 to 150,000 clones in the sample, about 59% were seen once. Treatment defined: oral pan-JAK inhibitor, 5-10 mg twice daily. The input for sequencing was CD8+ T cells sorted from blood, taken at week 4, from a patient treated with tofacitinib. The receptors originated from a human donor with alopecia areata.

Written as DNA, the CDR3 is TGTGCCAGCAGCTTACCCCGGATCCAAGAGACCCAGTACTTC. Residues: CASSLPRIQETQYF. J is TRBJ2-5 and V is TRBV7-2; D ambiguous. The CDR3 has 14 amino acids. Trimming pared 2 bases from V and 1 base from J, leaving 8 bases between. CDR1 and CDR2 (germline): SGHTA, FQGNSA.

The CDR3 bases are TGTGCCAGCAGCCTGTCGGGAGGAGATGAAAAACTGTTTTTT. Its translation is CASSLSGGDEKLFF. The chain couples TRBV27 to TRBJ1-4; the D is unclear. The CDR3 loop spans 14 amino acids. V was clipped by 6 bases and J by 6 bases, with 14 bases between them. In germline, CDR1 is MNHEY, CDR2 SMNVEV (reference sequence).

This clone was recorded only once. V is TRBV29-1 and J is TRBJ1-1; the D is unclear. The CDR3 runs to 14 residues. V was cut by 0 bases and J by 1 base, with 9 bases left in between. The V gene's germline CDR1 is SQVTM and CDR2 ANQGSEA. CDR3: CSVEELVGNTEAFF. The CDR3 DNA reads TGCAGCGTTGAAGAGTTAGTAGGGAACACTGAAGCTTTCTTT.

The rearrangement uses TRBV6-5 and TRBJ2-3; D possibly corresponds to TRBD1 (5 bases). This CDR3 contains 14 residues. The germline CDR1 and CDR2 sequences are MNHEY and SVGAGI. V was trimmed by 2 bases and J by 1 base, leaving 7 bases between them. Here the CDR3 reads CASSYLTGTDTQYF. In nucleotides, the CDR3 is TGTGCCAGCAGTTACCTGACAGGCACAGATACGCAGTATTTT.

The rearrangement uses TRBV2 and TRBJ2-1, with D perhaps matching TRBD2 (6 bases). The CDR3 has 16 residues. Germline V CDR1 and CDR2: SNHLY, FYNNEI. V was pared by 4 bases and J by 5 bases, with 18 bases between. This CDR3 reads CASSAWRDGVNNEQFF. In nucleotides, the CDR3 is TGTGCCAGCAGTGCCTGGCGGGATGGAGTAAACAATGAGCAGTTCTTC.

The chain combines TRBV30 with TRBJ1-2; D remains ambiguous. CDR1 is GTSNPN and CDR2 is SVGIG in the germline V gene (reference sequence). The CDR3 loop spans 13 amino acids. V was clipped by 0 bases and J by 3 bases, with 8 bases between them. The CDR3 DNA sequence: TGTGCCTGGAGTGTTAGTTCCCACTATGGCTACACCTTC. This sequence encodes CAWSVSSHYGYTF.

The V and J genes are TRBV29-1 and TRBJ2-3; TRBD2 matches at 8 bases. The V segment lost 3 bases and the J segment 3 bases; nucleotides outside the gene matches: 8. CDR3 length equals 15 residues. Germline assignment: CDR1 SQVTM and CDR2 ANQGSEA. The CDR3 nucleotides are TGCAGCGTTGATGGCAGCGGGGGAGGTACAGATACGCAGTATTTT. Translated: CSVDGSGGGTDTQYF.

This chain uses TRBV9 with TRBJ2-5; D gene unclear. Germline V CDR1 and CDR2: SGDLS, YYNGEE. This CDR3 has 15 residues. Trimming cost V 0 bases and J 2 bases, with 11 bases left between them. In DNA form, the CDR3 reads TGTGCCAGCAGCGTAGAAGCAGGACCTCAAGAGACCCAGTACTTC. The encoded protein is CASSVEAGPQETQYF.

This clone was seen a single time. CDR3 coding DNA: TGTGCCAGCAGCGTATCTGGCGATACGCAGTATTTT. Its translation is CASSVSGDTQYF. The V call is TRBV9, the J call TRBJ2-3; D is unclear. From germline, CDR1 is SGDLS and CDR2 YYNGEE. V lost 1 base and J 6 bases, leaving 6 bases between the germline ends. CDR3 size: 12 residues.

The chain couples TRBV5-1 to TRBJ2-3; 11 bases match TRBD2. The J segment lost 1 base and the V segment lost 5 bases, leaving 9 bases of the junction unmatched. Germline V lookup: CDR1 SGHRS, CDR2 YFSETQ. The CDR3 is 17 residues long. The DNA for the CDR3 is TGCGCCAGCAGTCGACTAGCGGGGACTCCTGGCACAGATACGCAGTATTTT. This encodes CASSRLAGTPGTDTQYF.

This clone appeared once. The chain recombines TRBV9 with TRBJ1-1; no clear D gene. The germline V and J ends were trimmed by 0 bases and 0 bases, with 9 bases remaining between them. CDR1 is SGDLS and CDR2 is YYNGEE in the germline V gene. The CDR3 totals 15 residues. This CDR3 is CASSVGQSMNTEAFF. In DNA form, the CDR3 reads TGTGCCAGCAGCGTAGGGCAGAGCATGAACACTGAAGCTTTCTTT.

The V and J genes are TRBV5-6 and TRBJ2-1, with TRBD1 matching over 7 bases. This CDR3 spans 15 amino acids. The ends lost 4 bases at V and 4 bases at J; junction bases unmatched: 8. Germline CDR1 and CDR2: SGHDT and YYEEEE. The CDR3 nucleotides are TGTGCCAGCAGCCCTGACAGGGCGAGATACAATGAGCAGTTCTTC. Amino acids: CASSPDRARYNEQFF.